The rows below give T cell receptor beta chains drawn from one sample of a study of cytomegalovirus exposure and HLA in healthy donors. Clones were read by immunoSEQ multiplex PCR, and TCRdb kept only the in-frame ones, dropping some. The sample holds over 200,000 clones; around 89% are singletons and the top ten take roughly 1%. Sequencing was performed on PBMCs. Receptor source: a woman between 18 and 29 years old in good health and CMV-seronegative. Both conserved end residues are part of each CDR3.

j_call v_call cdr3_aa
TRBJ2-7 TRBV10-1 CASSDHYEQYF
TRBJ1-1 TRBV4-3 CASSQEGGVRAFF
TRBJ2-1 TRBV27 CASRSSGTSGRAKQFF
TRBJ2-1 TRBV11-2 CASSYSGRRGGNEQFF
TRBJ2-3 TRBV10-2 CASSEFVLAGAGLGTDTQYF
TRBJ2-2 TRBV10-1 CASSIGTNTGELFF
TRBJ2-7 TRBV6-1 CAVALGGSYEQYF
TRBJ2-5 TRBV7-7 CASSLGAGKETQYF
TRBJ2-1 TRBV27 CASSLSLASGEQFF
TRBJ1-1 TRBV15 CATSSRDRGPTEAFF
TRBJ2-7 TRBV4-3 CASSPDPSGETYEQYF
TRBJ1-2 TRBV6-1 CASRYRTGTDYGYTF